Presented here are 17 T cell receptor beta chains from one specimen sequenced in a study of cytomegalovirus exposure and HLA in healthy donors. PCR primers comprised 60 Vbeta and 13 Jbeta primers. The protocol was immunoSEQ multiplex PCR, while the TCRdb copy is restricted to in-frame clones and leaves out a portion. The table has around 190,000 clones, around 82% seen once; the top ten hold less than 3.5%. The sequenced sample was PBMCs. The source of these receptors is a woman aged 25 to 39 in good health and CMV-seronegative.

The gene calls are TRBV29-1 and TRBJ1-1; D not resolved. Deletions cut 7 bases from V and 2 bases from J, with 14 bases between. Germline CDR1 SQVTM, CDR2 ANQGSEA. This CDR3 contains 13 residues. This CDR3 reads CSGDSPSNTEAFF. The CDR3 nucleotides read TGCAGCGGCGACTCTCCTTCTAACACTGAAGCTTTCTTT.

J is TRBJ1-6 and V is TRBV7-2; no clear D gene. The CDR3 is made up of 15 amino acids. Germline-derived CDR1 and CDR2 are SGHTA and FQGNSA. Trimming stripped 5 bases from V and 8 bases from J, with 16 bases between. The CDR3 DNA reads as TGTGCCAGCAGCCCCCGAGGAGGCGTCTATTCACCCCTCCACTTT. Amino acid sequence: CASSPRGGVYSPLHF.

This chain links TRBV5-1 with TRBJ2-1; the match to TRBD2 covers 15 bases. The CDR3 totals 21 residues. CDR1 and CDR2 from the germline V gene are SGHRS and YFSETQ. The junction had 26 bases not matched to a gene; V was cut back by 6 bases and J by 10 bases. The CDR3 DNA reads TGCGCCAGCATTAACTGGGAGGGCGAGGGACTAGCGGGAGGAGAAAGAACGGAGCAGTTCTTC. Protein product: CASINWEGEGLAGGERTEQFF.

CDR3: CASSLAATGGEETQYF. DNA of the CDR3: TGCGCCAGCAGCTTGGCAGCGACAGGGGGCGAAGAGACCCAGTACTTC. The chain recombines TRBV5-1 with TRBJ2-5, with 10 bases that match TRBD1. Germline V gene sequence: CDR1 SGHRS, CDR2 YFSETQ. V was clipped by 0 bases and J by 3 bases; unmatched bases: 5. This CDR3 is 16 amino acids long.

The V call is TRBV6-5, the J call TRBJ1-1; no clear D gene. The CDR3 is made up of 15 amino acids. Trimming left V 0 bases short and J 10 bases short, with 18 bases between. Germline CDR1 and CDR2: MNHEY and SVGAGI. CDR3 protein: CASSYSWVGGRGAFF. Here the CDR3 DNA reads TGTGCCAGCAGTTACTCTTGGGTCGGTGGGCGGGGAGCTTTCTTT.

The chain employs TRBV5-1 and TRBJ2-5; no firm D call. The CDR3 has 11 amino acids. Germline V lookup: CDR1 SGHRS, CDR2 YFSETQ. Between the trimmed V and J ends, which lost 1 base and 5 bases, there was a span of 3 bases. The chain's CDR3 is CASSLRETQYF. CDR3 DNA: TGCGCCAGCAGCTTGCGGGAGACCCAGTACTTC.

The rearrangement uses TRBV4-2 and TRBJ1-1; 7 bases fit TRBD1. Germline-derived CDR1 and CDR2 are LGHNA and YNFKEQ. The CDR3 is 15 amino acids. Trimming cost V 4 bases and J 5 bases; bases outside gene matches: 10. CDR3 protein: CASSRTEGAGTEAFF. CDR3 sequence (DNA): TGTGCCAGCAGCCGCACGGAGGGGGCTGGGACTGAAGCTTTCTTT.

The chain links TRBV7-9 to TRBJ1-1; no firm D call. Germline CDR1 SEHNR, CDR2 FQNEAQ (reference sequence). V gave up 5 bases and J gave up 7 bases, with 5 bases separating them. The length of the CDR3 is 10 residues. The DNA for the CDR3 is TGTGCCAGCAGCGTCATTGAAGCTTTCTTT. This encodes CASSVIEAFF.

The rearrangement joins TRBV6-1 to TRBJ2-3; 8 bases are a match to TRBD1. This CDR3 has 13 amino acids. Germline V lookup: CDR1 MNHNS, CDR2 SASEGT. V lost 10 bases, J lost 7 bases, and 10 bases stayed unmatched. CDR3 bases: TGTGCCATATCACAGGGGGATACAAATACGCAGTATTTT. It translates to CAISQGDTNTQYF.

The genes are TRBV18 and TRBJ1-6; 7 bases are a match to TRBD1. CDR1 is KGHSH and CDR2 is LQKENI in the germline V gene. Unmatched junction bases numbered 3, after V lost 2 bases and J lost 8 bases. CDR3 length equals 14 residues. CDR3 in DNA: TGTGCCAGCTCACCAAACAGGGGTGATTCACCCCTCCACTTT. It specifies CASSPNRGDSPLHF.

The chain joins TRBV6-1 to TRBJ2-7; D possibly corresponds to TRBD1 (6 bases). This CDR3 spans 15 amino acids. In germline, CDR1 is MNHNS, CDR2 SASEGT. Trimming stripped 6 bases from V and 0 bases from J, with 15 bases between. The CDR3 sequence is CASSTTGTLSYEQYF. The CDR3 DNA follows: TGTGCCAGCAGCACTACCGGGACACTCTCCTACGAGCAGTACTTC.

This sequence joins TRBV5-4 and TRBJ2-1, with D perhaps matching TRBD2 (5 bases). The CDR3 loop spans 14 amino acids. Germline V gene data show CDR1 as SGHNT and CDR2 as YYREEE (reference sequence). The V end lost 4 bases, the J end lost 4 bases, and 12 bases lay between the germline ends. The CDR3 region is CASSPREWYNEQFF. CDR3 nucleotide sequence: TGTGCCAGCAGCCCCCGGGAATGGTACAATGAGCAGTTCTTC.

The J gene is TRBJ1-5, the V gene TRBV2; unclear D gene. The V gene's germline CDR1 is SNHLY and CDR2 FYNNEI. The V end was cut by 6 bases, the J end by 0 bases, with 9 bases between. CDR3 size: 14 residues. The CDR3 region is CASSEVSSNQPQHF. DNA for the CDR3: TGTGCCAGCAGCGAGGTGTCTAGCAATCAGCCCCAGCATTTT.

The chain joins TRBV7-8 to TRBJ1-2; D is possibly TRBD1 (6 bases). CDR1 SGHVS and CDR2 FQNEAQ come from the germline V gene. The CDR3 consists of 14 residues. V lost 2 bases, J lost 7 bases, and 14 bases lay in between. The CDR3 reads CASSLPGRGGGYTF. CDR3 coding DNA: TGTGCCAGCAGCTTACCCGGGAGGGGGGGTGGCTACACCTTC.

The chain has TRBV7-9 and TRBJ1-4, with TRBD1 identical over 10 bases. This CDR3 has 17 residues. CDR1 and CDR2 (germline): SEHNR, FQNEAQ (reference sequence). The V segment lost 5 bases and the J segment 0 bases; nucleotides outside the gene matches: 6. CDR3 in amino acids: CASSVRDRGATNEKLFF. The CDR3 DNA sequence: TGTGCCAGCAGCGTCCGGGACAGGGGTGCAACTAATGAAAAACTGTTTTTT.

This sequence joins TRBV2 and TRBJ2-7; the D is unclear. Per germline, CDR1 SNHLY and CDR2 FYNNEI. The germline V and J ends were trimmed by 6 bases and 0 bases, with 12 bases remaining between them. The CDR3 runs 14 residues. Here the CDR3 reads CASSYQTYSYEQYF. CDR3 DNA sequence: TGTGCCAGCAGCTATCAGACTTACTCCTACGAGCAGTACTTC.

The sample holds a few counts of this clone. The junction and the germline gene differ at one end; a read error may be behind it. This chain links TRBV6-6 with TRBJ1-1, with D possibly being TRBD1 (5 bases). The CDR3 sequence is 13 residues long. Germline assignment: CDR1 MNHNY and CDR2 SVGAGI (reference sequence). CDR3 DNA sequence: TGTGCCAGCAGTTACCTCACGGGGACTGAAGCCTTCTTT. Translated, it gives CASSYLTGTEAFF.